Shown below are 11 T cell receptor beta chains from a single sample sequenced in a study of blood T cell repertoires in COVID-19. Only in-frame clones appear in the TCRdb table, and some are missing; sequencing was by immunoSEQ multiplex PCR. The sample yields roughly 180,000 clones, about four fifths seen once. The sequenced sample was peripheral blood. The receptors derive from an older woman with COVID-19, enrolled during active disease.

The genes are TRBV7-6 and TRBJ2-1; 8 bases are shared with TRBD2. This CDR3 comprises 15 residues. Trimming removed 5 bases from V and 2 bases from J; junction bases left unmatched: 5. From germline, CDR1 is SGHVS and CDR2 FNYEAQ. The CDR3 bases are TGTGCCAGCAGCGTAGGGCGGGAGGCCTACAATGAGCAGTTCTTC. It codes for CASSVGREAYNEQFF.

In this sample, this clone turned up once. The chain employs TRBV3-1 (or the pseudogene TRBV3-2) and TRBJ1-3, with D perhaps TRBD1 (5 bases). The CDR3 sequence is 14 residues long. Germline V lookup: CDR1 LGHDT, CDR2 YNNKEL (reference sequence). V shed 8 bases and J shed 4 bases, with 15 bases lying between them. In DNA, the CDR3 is TGTGCCAGCGGGGGGATGGCGAAAGGAAACACCATATATTTT. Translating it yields CASGGMAKGNTIYF.

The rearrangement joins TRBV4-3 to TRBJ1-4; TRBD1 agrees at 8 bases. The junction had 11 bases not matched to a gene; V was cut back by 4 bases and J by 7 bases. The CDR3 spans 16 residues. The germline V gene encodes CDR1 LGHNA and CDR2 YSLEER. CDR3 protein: CASSREHTGGLEKLFF. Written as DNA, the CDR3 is TGCGCCAGCAGCCGAGAGCATACAGGGGGGCTTGAAAAACTGTTTTTT.

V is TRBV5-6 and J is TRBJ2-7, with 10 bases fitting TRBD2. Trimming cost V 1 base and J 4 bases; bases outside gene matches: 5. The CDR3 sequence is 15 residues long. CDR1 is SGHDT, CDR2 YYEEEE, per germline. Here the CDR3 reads CASSLPGLALYEQYF. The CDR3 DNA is TGTGCCAGCAGCTTGCCGGGACTAGCGCTGTACGAGCAGTACTTC.

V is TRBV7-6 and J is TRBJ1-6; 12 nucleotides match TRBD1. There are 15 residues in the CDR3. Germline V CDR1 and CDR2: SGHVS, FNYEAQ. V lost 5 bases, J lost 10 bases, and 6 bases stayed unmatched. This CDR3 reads CASSEGQGAGSPLHF. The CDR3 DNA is TGTGCCAGCAGCGAGGGACAGGGGGCAGGATCACCCCTCCACTTT.

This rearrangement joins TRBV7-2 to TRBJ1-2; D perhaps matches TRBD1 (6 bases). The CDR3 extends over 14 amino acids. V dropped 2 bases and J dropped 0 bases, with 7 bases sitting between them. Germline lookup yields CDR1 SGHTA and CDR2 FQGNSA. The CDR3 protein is CASSLPGANYGYTF. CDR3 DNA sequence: TGTGCCAGCAGCTTACCAGGGGCTAACTATGGCTACACCTTC.

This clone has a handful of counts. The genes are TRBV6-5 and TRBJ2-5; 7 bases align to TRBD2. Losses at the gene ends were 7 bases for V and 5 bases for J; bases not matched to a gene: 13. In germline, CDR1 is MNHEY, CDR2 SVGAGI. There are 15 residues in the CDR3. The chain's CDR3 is CASNRASGEVETQYF. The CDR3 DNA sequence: TGTGCCAGCAACCGGGCTAGCGGAGAGGTGGAGACCCAGTACTTC.

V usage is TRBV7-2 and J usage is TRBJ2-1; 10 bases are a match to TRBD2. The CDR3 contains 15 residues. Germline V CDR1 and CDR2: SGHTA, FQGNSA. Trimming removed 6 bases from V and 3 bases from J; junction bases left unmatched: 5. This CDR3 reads CASSITSGIYNEQFF. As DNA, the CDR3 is TGTGCCAGCAGTATTACTAGCGGGATCTACAATGAGCAGTTCTTC.

The DNA for the CDR3 is TGTGCCAGCAGTCACCATGGAGACACCGGGGAGCTGTTTTTT. Translation gives CASSHHGDTGELFF. J is TRBJ2-2 and V is TRBV6-2 or TRBV6-3; D not resolved. The CDR3 is made up of 14 amino acids. V dropped 5 bases and J dropped 3 bases, with 10 bases sitting between them. Germline V gene data show CDR1 as MNHEY and CDR2 as SVGEGT.

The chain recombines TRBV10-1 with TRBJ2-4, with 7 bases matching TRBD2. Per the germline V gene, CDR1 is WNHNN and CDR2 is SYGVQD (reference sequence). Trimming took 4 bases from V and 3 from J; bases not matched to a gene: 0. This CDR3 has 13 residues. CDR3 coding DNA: TGCGCCAGCAGTGCTAGCGGCAAAAACATTCAGTACTTC. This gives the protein CASSASGKNIQYF.

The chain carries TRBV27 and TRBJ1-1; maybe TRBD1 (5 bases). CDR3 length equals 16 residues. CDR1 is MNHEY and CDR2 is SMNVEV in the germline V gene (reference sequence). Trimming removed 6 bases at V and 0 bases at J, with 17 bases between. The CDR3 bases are TGTGCCAGCAGACCGACGGGGGGATTCATGAACACTGAAGCTTTCTTT. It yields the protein CASRPTGGFMNTEAFF.